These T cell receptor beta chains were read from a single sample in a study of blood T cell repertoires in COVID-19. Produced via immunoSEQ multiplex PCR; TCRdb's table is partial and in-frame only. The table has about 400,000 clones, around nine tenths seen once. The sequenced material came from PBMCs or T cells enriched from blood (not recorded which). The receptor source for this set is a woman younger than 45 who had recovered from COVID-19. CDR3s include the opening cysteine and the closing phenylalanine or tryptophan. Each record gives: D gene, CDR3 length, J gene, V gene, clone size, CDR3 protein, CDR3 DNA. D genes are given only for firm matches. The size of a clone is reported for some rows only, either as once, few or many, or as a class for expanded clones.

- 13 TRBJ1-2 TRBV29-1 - CSVRPGQEYGYTF TGCAGCGTTAGACCGGGACAAGAGTATGGCTACACCTTC
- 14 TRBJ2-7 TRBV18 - CASSPGTASYEQYF TGTGCCAGCTCCCCCGGGACTGCCTCCTACGAGCAGTACTTC
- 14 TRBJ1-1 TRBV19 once CASSIFAGDTEAFF TGTGCCAGTAGTATTTTCGCGGGGGACACTGAAGCTTTCTTT
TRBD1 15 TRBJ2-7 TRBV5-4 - CASSPGQGFFSEQYF TGTGCCAGCAGTCCTGGACAGGGTTTTTTTTCCGAGCAGTACTTC
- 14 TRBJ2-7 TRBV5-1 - CASSLKRDSYEQYF TGCGCCAGCAGCTTGAAACGAGACTCCTACGAGCAGTACTTC
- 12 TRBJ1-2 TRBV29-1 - CSVGPSGYGYTF TGCAGCGTTGGCCCGTCCGGCTATGGCTACACCTTC
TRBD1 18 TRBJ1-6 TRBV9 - CASSPGTVKSSYNSPLHF TGTGCCAGCAGCCCCGGGACAGTCAAGAGCTCCTATAATTCACCCCTCCACTTT
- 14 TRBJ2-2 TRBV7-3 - CASSLLGLPGELFF TGTGCCAGCAGCTTATTGGGCCTCCCCGGGGAGCTGTTTTTT
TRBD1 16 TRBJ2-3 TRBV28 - CASSFAGGAFTDTQYF TGTGCCAGCAGTTTCGCAGGGGGCGCGTTCACAGATACGCAGTATTTT
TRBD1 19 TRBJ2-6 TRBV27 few CASSPRDRGISKVENVLTF TGTGCCAGCAGTCCGAGGGACAGGGGAATTAGTAAGGTCGAGAACGTCCTGACTTTC
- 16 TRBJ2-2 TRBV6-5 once CASSYPGLAGDGELFF TGTGCCAGCAGTTACCCGGGACTCGCAGGTGACGGGGAGCTGTTTTTT
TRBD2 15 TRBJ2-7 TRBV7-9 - CASSQEERGLYEQYF TGTGCCAGCAGCCAGGAGGAGCGGGGGCTATACGAGCAGTACTTC
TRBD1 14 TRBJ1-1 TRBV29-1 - CSAIIGGAGPEAFF TGCAGCGCCATTATAGGGGGCGCCGGTCCTGAAGCTTTCTTT
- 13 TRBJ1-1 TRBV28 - CASSFGENTEAFF TGTGCCAGCAGTTTCGGGGAGAACACTGAAGCTTTCTTT
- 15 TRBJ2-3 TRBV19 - CASSITVTARKLQYF TGTGCCAGTAGTATCACCGTGACAGCTCGAAAACTGCAGTATTTT
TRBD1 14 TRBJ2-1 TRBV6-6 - CASSPTGGSNEQFF TGTGCCAGCAGCCCGACAGGGGGGAGCAATGAGCAGTTCTTC
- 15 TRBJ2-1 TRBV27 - CASRPSESSYNEQFF TGTGCCAGCAGACCTAGCGAGAGCTCCTACAATGAGCAGTTCTTC
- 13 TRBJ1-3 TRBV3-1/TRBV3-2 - CASSPQSGNTIYF TGTGCCAGCAGCCCCCAGTCTGGAAACACCATATATTTT
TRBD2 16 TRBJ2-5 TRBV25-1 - CASSDSGTSVEETQYF TGTGCCAGCAGTGATTCCGGGACTAGCGTAGAAGAGACCCAGTACTTC
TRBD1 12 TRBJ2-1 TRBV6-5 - CASGTGWNEQFF TGTGCCAGCGGGACAGGGTGGAATGAGCAGTTCTTC
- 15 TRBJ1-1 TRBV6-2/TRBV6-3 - CASSYSNTKNTEAFF TGTGCCAGCAGTTACTCTAACACAAAGAACACTGAAGCTTTCTTT
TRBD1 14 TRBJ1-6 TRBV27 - CASRVGTADSPLHF TGTGCCAGCAGGGTCGGGACAGCCGATTCACCCCTCCACTTT
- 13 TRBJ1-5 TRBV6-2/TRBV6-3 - CASSPDRTQPQHF TGTGCCAGCAGCCCGGACAGAACTCAGCCCCAGCATTTT
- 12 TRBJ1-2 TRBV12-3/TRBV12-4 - CASGGRGFGYTF TGTGCCAGCGGGGGCAGGGGTTTCGGCTACACCTTC
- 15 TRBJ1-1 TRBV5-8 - CASTMGRTGDTEAFF TGTGCCAGCACTATGGGGAGAACCGGGGACACTGAAGCTTTCTTT
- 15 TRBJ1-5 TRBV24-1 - CATSDGDNSNQPQHF TGTGCCACCAGTGATGGTGATAATAGCAATCAGCCCCAACATTTT
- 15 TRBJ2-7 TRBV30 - CAWSEGGAGWGEQYF TGTGCCTGGAGTGAAGGCGGGGCAGGGTGGGGCGAGCAGTACTTC
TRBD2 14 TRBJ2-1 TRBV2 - CASSSSGRSDEQFF TGTGCCAGCAGTAGTAGCGGGAGATCCGATGAGCAGTTCTTC
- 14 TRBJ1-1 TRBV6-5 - CASSTTGVNTEAFF TGTGCCAGCAGTACGACAGGAGTGAACACTGAAGCTTTCTTT
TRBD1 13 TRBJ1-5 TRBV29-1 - CSVGTGYNQPQHF TGCAGCGTTGGGACAGGGTACAATCAGCCCCAGCATTTT
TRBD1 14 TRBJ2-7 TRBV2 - CASRGPGQGNEQYF TGTGCCAGCAGAGGTCCGGGACAGGGGAACGAGCAGTACTTC
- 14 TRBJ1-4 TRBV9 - CASSSGFSNEKLFF TGTGCCAGCAGCTCAGGGTTCAGTAATGAAAAACTGTTTTTT
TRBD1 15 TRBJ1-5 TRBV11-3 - CASSLTGGRNQPQHF TGTGCCAGCAGCTTGACAGGGGGCAGGAATCAGCCCCAGCATTTT
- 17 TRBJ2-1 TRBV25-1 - CASSDRGTGRHYNEQFF TGTGCCAGCAGTGATAGGGGGACGGGACGGCACTACAATGAGCAGTTCTTC
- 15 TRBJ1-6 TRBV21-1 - CASSTQQGRGSPLHF TGTGCCAGCAGCACGCAACAGGGAAGAGGTTCACCCCTCCACTTT
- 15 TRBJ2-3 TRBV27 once CASSSRGPAPDTQYF TGTGCCAGCAGTTCCAGGGGCCCGGCCCCAGATACGCAGTATTTT
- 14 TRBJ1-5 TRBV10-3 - CAISDSSSNQPQHF TGTGCCATCAGCGACAGCTCTAGCAATCAGCCCCAGCATTTT
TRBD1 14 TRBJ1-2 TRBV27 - CASSTTGELDGYTF TGTGCCAGCAGTACGACAGGGGAGTTGGATGGCTACACCTTC
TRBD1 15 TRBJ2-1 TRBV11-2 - CASSLETGMYNEQFF TGTGCCAGCAGCTTAGAGACAGGGATGTACAATGAGCAGTTCTTC
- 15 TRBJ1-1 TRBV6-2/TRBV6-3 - CASSYGQNHELSAFF TGTGCCAGCAGTTACGGACAGAACCATGAACTTTCAGCTTTCTTT
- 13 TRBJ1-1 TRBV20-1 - CSASVAGVPEAFF TGCAGTGCTAGTGTTGCAGGCGTCCCCGAAGCTTTCTTT
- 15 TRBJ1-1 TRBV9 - CASSVGGSGDTEAFF TGTGCCAGCAGCGTAGGAGGGTCGGGGGATACTGAAGCTTTCTTT
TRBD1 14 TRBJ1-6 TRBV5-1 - CASSLGQGASPLHF TGCGCCAGCAGCTTGGGGCAGGGGGCCTCACCCCTCCACTTT
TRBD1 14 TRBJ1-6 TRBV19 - CASSNGQELSPLHF TGTGCCAGTAGTAATGGACAGGAGCTTTCACCCCTCCACTTT
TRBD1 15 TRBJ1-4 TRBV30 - CAWSVRRTGLGKLFF TGTGCCTGGAGTGTACGTAGGACAGGGTTGGGGAAACTGTTTTTT
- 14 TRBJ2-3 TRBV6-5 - CASSYSGHTDTQYF TGTGCCAGCAGTTACTCAGGACATACAGATACGCAGTATTTT
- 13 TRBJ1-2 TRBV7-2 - CASSLTVAYGYTF TGTGCCAGCAGCTTGACAGTCGCCTATGGCTACACCTTC
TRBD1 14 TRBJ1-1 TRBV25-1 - CASSEGTVDTEAFF TGTGCCAGCAGTGAAGGGACAGTTGACACTGAAGCTTTCTTT
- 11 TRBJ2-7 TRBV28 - CASSLMGGQYF TGTGCCAGCAGTTTAATGGGGGGGCAGTACTTC
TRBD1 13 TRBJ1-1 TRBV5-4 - CASSLGQGFSAFF TGTGCCAGCAGCTTGGGACAGGGGTTTTCGGCTTTCTTT
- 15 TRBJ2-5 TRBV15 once CATSSPGGTQETQYF TGTGCCACCAGCAGCCCCGGGGGAACCCAAGAGACCCAGTACTTC
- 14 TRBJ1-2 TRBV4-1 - CASSQNRPGEGYTF TGCGCCAGCAGCCAAAATAGGCCAGGGGAAGGCTACACCTTC
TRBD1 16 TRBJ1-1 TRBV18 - CASSPPRGQSNTEAFF TGTGCCAGCTCACCACCGAGGGGACAGTCGAACACTGAAGCTTTCTTT